The next 28 T cell receptor beta chains were all read from a single sample in a study of blood T cells in healthy people across ages. A second PCR of 7 to 11 cycles used a sample-barcoded 5' primer and a J-beta primer mix. TCRdb re-analysed the 5' RACE reads in MiXCR, keeping a single row per CDR3 protein. The sample lists fewer than 750,000 distinct CDR3 sequences, around half occurring once. Material for sequencing was blood. These receptors were collected from a man older than 75 in good health.

The sample holds a few counts of this clonotype. This chain uses TRBV20-1 with TRBJ2-5; 9 bases are shared with TRBD2. Per the germline V gene, CDR1 is DFQATT and CDR2 is SNEGSKA (reference sequence). J gave up 2 bases and V 1 base, and 2 bases lay outside the gene matches. This CDR3 has 14 residues. CDR3 in amino acids: CSARGAGGQETQYF. CDR3 sequence (DNA): TGCAGTGCTAGAGGGGCGGGGGGGCAAGAGACCCAGTACTTC.

The chain employs TRBV7-2 and TRBJ1-1, with a possible D match to TRBD1 (5 bases). This CDR3 is built from 14 residues. With 1 base removed from V and 4 bases from J, the gap between germline ends came to 10 bases. Germline V gene data show CDR1 as SGHTA and CDR2 as FQGNSA. The CDR3 spells CASSLVRGRTEAFF. The DNA for the CDR3 is TGTGCCAGCAGCTTAGTGAGGGGACGCACTGAAGCTTTCTTT.

The rearrangement joins TRBV4-1 to TRBJ1-2; maybe TRBD1 (5 bases). The CDR3 covers 15 residues. The V gene's germline CDR1 is MGHRA and CDR2 YSYEKL. V was clipped by 1 base and J by 4 bases, with 13 bases between them. The DNA for the CDR3 is TGCGCCAGCAGCCAAGTTGGCAGGGAGGTCTATGGCTACACCTTC. It specifies CASSQVGREVYGYTF.

The table lists this clonotype with a few counts. This sequence joins TRBV12-3 or TRBV12-4 and TRBJ2-1; TRBD1 agrees at 7 bases. Germline trimming cut 8 bases from V and 2 bases from J; bases unmatched to any gene: 6. The CDR3 runs 14 residues. This chain's CDR3 is CASGTGDPYNEQFF. The CDR3 coding sequence is TGTGCCAGCGGAACAGGGGATCCCTACAATGAGCAGTTCTTC.

For this clonotype: A much larger clone lies a single base off, so this may be a read error. The gene calls are TRBV6-6 and TRBJ2-5; D is undetermined. V was clipped by 5 bases and J by 3 bases, with 10 bases between them. Per the germline V gene, CDR1 is MNHNY and CDR2 is SVGAGI (reference sequence). The CDR3 sequence is 13 residues long. CDR3 region: CASSHWEKETQYF. DNA for the CDR3: TGTGCCAGCAGTCACTGGGAAAAAGAGACCCAGTACTTC.

The chain is built from TRBV28 and TRBJ1-2; maybe TRBD1 (5 bases). Trimming cost V 8 bases and J 4 bases, with 23 bases left between them. Germline V gene data show CDR1 as MDHEN and CDR2 as SYDVKM. CDR3 length: 16 amino acids. CDR3 sequence reads: CASHSTALTDPYGYTF. In nucleotides, the CDR3 is TGTGCCAGCCACTCGACGGCATTGACAGACCCCTATGGCTACACCTTC.

This clonotype turned up a few times. Mismatch with germline at one junction end may stem from a read error. The rearrangement uses TRBV7-7 and TRBJ2-5, with D maybe TRBD2 (5 bases). The length of the CDR3 is 12 residues. CDR1 SSHAT and CDR2 FNYEAQ come from the germline V gene (reference sequence). CDR3 loop: CASSETGETQYF. CDR3 sequence (DNA): TGTGCTAGCAGCGAGACGGGGGAGACCCAGTACTTC.

The chain uses TRBV20-1 and TRBJ1-1; D perhaps matches TRBD1 (5 bases). Germline V gene data show CDR1 as DFQATT and CDR2 as SNEGSKA (reference sequence). The V gene lost 6 bases and the J gene lost 1 base, with 12 bases spanning the gap. The CDR3 loop spans 13 amino acids. The CDR3 DNA follows: TGCAGTGCAAGACAGTGGCAGAACACTGAAGCTTTCTTT. It yields the protein CSARQWQNTEAFF.

The chain employs TRBV6-6 and TRBJ2-3, with 7 bases identical to TRBD2. The length of the CDR3 is 14 residues. Germline V lookup: CDR1 MNHNY, CDR2 SVGAGI (reference sequence). This CDR3 is CGFRELAHTDTQYF. CDR3 DNA sequence: TGTGGATTCAGGGAACTAGCGCATACAGATACGCAGTATTTT.

The chain uses TRBV3-1 and TRBJ1-2, with 10 positions matching TRBD1. This CDR3 contains 14 residues. Looked up from germline, CDR1 is LGHDT and CDR2 is YNNKEL (reference sequence). The junction had 7 bases not matched to a gene; V was cut back by 4 bases and J by 8 bases. CDR3 in DNA: TGTGCCAGCAGCCCCTGGACAGGGGGAAAGGGCTACACCTTC. Its protein is CASSPWTGGKGYTF. The entire variable domain, with the rest obtained from reference TRBV3-1 and TRBJ1-2, is as follows: DTAVSQTPKYLVTQMGNDKSIKCEQNLGHDTMYWYKQDSKKFLKIMFSYNNKELIINETVPNRFSPKSPDKAHLNLHINSLELGDSAVYFCASSPWTGGKGYTFGSGTRLTVV.

The chain has TRBV4-3 and TRBJ2-2, with a possible D match to TRBD1 (6 bases). Germline CDR1 is LGHNA and CDR2 is YSLEER. The V end lost 3 bases, the J end lost 4 bases, and 21 bases lay between the germline ends. This CDR3 contains 18 residues. CDR3 sequence (DNA): TGCGCCAGCAGCCAGCAGACTCCAGGGGCGGTGGTCACCGGGGAGCTGTTTTTT. Protein: CASSQQTPGAVVTGELFF.

To note about this clonotype: At one end the junction does not follow the germline gene, possibly because of a read error. This rearrangement joins TRBV12-3 or TRBV12-4 to TRBJ2-1, with D tentatively TRBD2 (5 bases). This CDR3 contains 16 residues. The CDR3 region has the DNA TGTGCCAGCACCCGTTCGCGGGCAAGCTCCTACAATGAGCAGTTCTTT. Protein product: CASTRSRASSYNEQFF.

V gene TRBV29-1 combines with J gene TRBJ2-7; D is ambiguous. The CDR3 has 13 residues. The germline gives CDR1 SQVTM, CDR2 ANQGSEA. V was cut by 4 bases and J by 4 bases, with 14 bases left in between. This CDR3 is CSVGAVNLYEQYF. CDR3 nucleotide sequence: TGCAGCGTTGGGGCCGTAAACCTTTACGAGCAGTACTTC.

The rearrangement joins TRBV4-3 to TRBJ2-4; the match to TRBD2 covers 8 bases. The J call may be faulty, since TRBJ2-7 better matches the DNA end. This CDR3 contains 18 residues. Germline CDR1 and CDR2: LGHNA and YSLEER. CDR3 nucleotide sequence: TGCGCCAGCAGCCAGGGGACCGGGACTAGTTTCGCCACCTACGAGCAGTACTTC. This translates into CASSQGTGTSFATYEQYF.

This clonotype turned up a few times. This chain uses TRBV9 with TRBJ1-1; 12 nucleotides match TRBD1. Germline V lookup: CDR1 SGDLS, CDR2 YYNGEE. The V and J ends lost 2 bases and 5 bases, in that order; junction bases with no gene match: 7. CDR3 size: 16 residues. The CDR3 DNA sequence: TGTGCCAGCAGCGTCTGGGACAGGGGGCTCTCAACTGAAGCTTTCTTT. Protein product: CASSVWDRGLSTEAFF.

This rearrangement joins TRBV3-1 to TRBJ2-3; TRBD2 aligns across 13 bases. The CDR3 is 19 amino acids. The germline gives CDR1 LGHDT, CDR2 YNNKEL (reference sequence). The V segment lost 1 base and the J segment 7 bases; nucleotides outside the gene matches: 14. CDR3 loop: CASSQVRLAGGIGMNTQYF. CDR3 nucleotides: TGTGCCAGCAGCCAAGTGAGACTAGCGGGGGGTATCGGCATGAATACGCAGTATTTT.

The CDR3 nucleotides are TGTGCCAGCAGCCCCAATCAGGTTTTATGGGGCCGCGAGCAGTACTTC. Its protein product is CASSPNQVLWGREQYF. The rearrangement joins TRBV9 to TRBJ2-7; D is possibly TRBD1 (5 bases). Trimming removed 4 bases at V and 6 bases at J, with 23 bases between. This CDR3 comprises 16 residues. Germline CDR1 and CDR2: SGDLS and YYNGEE.

A few counts support this clonotype. The genes are TRBV4-3 and TRBJ1-1; D remains ambiguous. This CDR3 contains 13 residues. The germline V gene encodes CDR1 LGHNA and CDR2 YSLEER. V lost 0 bases and J lost 8, with 10 bases in between. CDR3 sequence: CASSQESEGEAFF. The CDR3 DNA sequence: TGCGCCAGCAGCCAAGAGTCGGAGGGCGAAGCTTTCTTT.

This clonotype came up many times. The chain combines TRBV6-5 with TRBJ2-1; D unresolved. The V end was cut by 4 bases, the J end by 7 bases, with 8 bases between. The CDR3 has 12 residues. Germline CDR1 MNHEY, CDR2 SVGAGI. The CDR3 sequence is CASSSSRNEQFF. CDR3 bases: TGTGCCAGCAGTTCCTCTCGTAATGAGCAGTTCTTC.

This clonotype was seen only a few times. The chain couples TRBV29-1 to TRBJ2-2; 7 bases align to TRBD1. The CDR3 runs to 14 residues. With 6 bases clipped from V and 0 bases from J, the junction kept 4 bases outside the gene matches. Germline assignment: CDR1 SQVTM and CDR2 ANQGSEA. CDR3 in amino acids: CSVAGTANTGELFF. For the CDR3, the DNA is TGCAGCGTGGCCGGGACAGCGAACACCGGGGAGCTGTTTTTT.

Here the CDR3 DNA reads TGTGCCAGCAGCTTAGCGCGACAGGGAAGGGAAGCTTTCTTT. Protein: CASSLARQGREAFF. The chain has TRBV7-2 and TRBJ1-1, with 7 bases identical to TRBD1. The CDR3 loop spans 14 amino acids. The germline CDR1 and CDR2 sequences are SGHTA and FQGNSA. Unmatched junction bases numbered 6, after V lost 0 bases and J lost 8 bases. The variable domain in full, with the rest retrieved from reference TRBV7-2 and TRBJ1-1, is GAGVSQSPSNKVTEKGKDVELRCDPISGHTALYWYRQSLGQGLEFLIYFQGNSAPDKSGLPSDRFSAERTGGSVSTLTIQRTQQEDSAVYLCASSLARQGREAFFGQGTRLTVV.

As regards this clonotype: A much larger clone differs from this one at a single base, so this may be a read error. Here the CDR3 DNA reads TGTGCCAGCAGTTACGAGGCTAGCTCCACAGATACGCAGTATTTT. This codes for CASSYEASSTDTQYF. V and J are TRBV6-6 and TRBJ2-3, with D tentatively TRBD2 (5 bases). The CDR3 has 15 residues. In germline, CDR1 is MNHNY, CDR2 SVGAGI (reference sequence). The ends were cut back, 2 bases at V and 2 bases at J, with 11 bases in the middle.

This clonotype came up a few times. This chain links TRBV29-1 with TRBJ1-5, with 9 bases aligning to TRBD1. This CDR3 contains 13 residues. The trim removed 7 bases at V and 5 bases at J, leaving 6 bases unmatched. Germline V gene lookup returns CDR1 SQVTM and CDR2 ANQGSEA. The CDR3 region is CSAQQGADQPQHF. CDR3 bases: TGCAGCGCACAACAGGGGGCCGATCAGCCCCAGCATTTT.

Only a few counts were recorded for this clonotype. This rearrangement joins TRBV14 to TRBJ1-2; D not resolved. Germline V lookup: CDR1 SGHDN, CDR2 FVKESK. The CDR3 is made up of 14 amino acids. V lost 2 bases, J lost 4 bases, and 11 bases lay in between. The CDR3 DNA reads as TGTGCCAGCAGCCAAAAGGCGGGATCCTATGGCTACACCTTC. Translated: CASSQKAGSYGYTF.

This sequence joins TRBV29-1 and TRBJ2-1, with TRBD1 identical over 10 bases. CDR1 is SQVTM and CDR2 is ANQGSEA in the germline V gene. This CDR3 contains 14 residues. V dropped 1 base and J dropped 10; count of bases not matched to a gene: 7. In DNA, the CDR3 is TGCAGCGTTGAAGGGGGACAGGGGACCTACGAGCAGTTCTTC. Translation: CSVEGGQGTYEQFF.

The chain combines TRBV28 with TRBJ2-5, with 10 bases matching TRBD1. The V gene's germline CDR1 is MDHEN and CDR2 SYDVKM. The CDR3 covers 16 residues. V lost 7 bases, J lost 5 bases, and 13 bases stayed unmatched. CDR3 region: CASTTPPGTGAETQYF. In nucleotides, the CDR3 is TGTGCCAGCACCACACCACCGGGGACAGGGGCGGAGACCCAGTACTTC.

The chain uses TRBV15 and TRBJ2-3, with 9 bases lining up with TRBD2. Germline V gene data show CDR1 as LNHNV and CDR2 as YYDKDF (reference sequence). There are 17 residues in the CDR3. With 1 base clipped from V and 6 bases from J, the junction kept 11 bases outside the gene matches. In DNA form, the CDR3 reads TGTGCCACCAGCAGAGTCTTGACTAGCGGAAGGGCGGATACGCAGTATTTT. The encoded protein is CATSRVLTSGRADTQYF.

The rearrangement uses TRBV6-5 and TRBJ1-1; TRBD1 aligns across 8 bases. Germline values: CDR1 MNHEY, CDR2 SVGAGI. V shed 8 bases and J 2 bases; nucleotides not matched to a gene: 7. The CDR3 loop spans 14 amino acids. The CDR3 sequence is CASLDRGVNTEAFF. CDR3 DNA: TGTGCCAGCCTAGACAGGGGCGTTAACACTGAAGCTTTCTTT.